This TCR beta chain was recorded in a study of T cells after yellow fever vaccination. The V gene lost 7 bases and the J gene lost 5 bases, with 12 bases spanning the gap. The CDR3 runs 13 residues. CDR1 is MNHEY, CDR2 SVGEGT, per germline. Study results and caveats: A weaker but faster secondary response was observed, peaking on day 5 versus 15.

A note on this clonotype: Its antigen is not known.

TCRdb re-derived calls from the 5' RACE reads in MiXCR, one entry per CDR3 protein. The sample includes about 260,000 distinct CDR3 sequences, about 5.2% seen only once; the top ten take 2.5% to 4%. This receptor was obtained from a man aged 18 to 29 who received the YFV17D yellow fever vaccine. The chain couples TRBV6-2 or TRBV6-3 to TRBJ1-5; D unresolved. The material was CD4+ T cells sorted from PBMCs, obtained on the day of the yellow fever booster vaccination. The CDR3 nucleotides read TGTGCCAGCACGCCACTGGTATATCAGCCCCAGCATTTT. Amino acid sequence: CASTPLVYQPQHF.